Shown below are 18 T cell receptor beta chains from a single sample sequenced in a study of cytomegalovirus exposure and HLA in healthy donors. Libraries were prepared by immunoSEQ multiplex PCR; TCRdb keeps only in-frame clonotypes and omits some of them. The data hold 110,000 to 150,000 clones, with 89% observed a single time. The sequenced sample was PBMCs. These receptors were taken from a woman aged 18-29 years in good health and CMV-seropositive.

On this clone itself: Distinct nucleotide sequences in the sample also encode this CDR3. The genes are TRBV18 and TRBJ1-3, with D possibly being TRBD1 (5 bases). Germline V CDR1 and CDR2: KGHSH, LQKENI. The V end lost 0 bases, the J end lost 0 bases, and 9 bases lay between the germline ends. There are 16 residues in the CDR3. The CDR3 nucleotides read TGTGCCAGCTCACCACCGGGACTGGACTCTGGAAACACCATATATTTT. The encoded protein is CASSPPGLDSGNTIYF.

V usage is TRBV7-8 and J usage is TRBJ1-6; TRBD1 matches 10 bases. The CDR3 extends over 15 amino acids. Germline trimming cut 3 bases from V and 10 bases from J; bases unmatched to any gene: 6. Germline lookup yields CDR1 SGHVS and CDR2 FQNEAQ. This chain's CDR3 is CASSFRDRGGSPLHF. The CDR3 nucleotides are TGTGCCAGCAGCTTCCGGGACAGGGGAGGATCACCCCTCCACTTT.

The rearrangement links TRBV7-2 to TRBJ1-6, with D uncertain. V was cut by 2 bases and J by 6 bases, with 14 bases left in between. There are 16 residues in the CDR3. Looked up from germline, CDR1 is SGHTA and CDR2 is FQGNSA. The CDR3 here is CASSLSRAGINSPLHF. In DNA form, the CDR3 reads TGTGCCAGCAGCTTAAGTCGTGCGGGGATTAATTCACCCCTCCACTTT.

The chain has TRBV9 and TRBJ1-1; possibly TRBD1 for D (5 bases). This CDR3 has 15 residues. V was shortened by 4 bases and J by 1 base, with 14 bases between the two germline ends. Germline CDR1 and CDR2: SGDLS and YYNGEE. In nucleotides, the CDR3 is TGTGCCAGCAGCATAGCTCCAGGACAGAACACTGAAGCTTTCTTT. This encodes CASSIAPGQNTEAFF. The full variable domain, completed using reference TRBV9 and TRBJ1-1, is DSGVTQTPKHLITATGQRVTLRCSPRSGDLSVYWYQQSLDQGLQFLIQYYNGEERAKGNILERFSAQQFPDLHSELNLSSLELGDSALYFCASSIAPGQNTEAFFGQGTRLTVV.

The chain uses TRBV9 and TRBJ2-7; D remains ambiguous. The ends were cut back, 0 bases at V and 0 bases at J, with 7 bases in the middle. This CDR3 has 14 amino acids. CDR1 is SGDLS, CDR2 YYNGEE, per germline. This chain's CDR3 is CASSVVPSSYEQYF. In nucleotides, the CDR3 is TGTGCCAGCAGCGTAGTACCCAGCTCCTACGAGCAGTACTTC.

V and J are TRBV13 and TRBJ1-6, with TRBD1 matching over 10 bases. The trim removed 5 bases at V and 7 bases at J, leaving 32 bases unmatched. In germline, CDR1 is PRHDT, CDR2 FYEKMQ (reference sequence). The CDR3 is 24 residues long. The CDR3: CASSTKAHDRGLTIPFIGNSPLHF. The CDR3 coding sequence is TGTGCCAGCAGCACTAAAGCCCATGACAGGGGGCTTACTATCCCGTTTATCGGCAATTCACCCCTCCACTTT.

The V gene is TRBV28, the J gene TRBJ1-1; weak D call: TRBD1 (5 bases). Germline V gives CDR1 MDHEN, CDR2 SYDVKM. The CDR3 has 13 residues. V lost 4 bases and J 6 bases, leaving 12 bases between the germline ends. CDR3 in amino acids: CASSSPGTAEAFF. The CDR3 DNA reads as TGTGCCAGCAGTTCCCCCGGGACTGCTGAAGCTTTCTTT.

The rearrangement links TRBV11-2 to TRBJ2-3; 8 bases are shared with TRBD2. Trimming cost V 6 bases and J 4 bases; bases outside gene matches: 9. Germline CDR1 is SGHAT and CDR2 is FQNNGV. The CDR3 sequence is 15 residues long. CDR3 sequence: CASRSPGGAADTQYF. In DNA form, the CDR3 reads TGTGCCAGCAGATCGCCGGGGGGGGCCGCAGATACGCAGTATTTT.

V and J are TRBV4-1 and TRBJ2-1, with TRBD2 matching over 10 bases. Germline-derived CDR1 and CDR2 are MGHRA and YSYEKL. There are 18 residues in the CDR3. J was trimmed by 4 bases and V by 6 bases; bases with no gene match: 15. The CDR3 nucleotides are TGCGCCAGCAGGCCCGCACCCATAGCGGGGGGCCTATACAATGAGCAGTTCTTC. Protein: CASRPAPIAGGLYNEQFF.

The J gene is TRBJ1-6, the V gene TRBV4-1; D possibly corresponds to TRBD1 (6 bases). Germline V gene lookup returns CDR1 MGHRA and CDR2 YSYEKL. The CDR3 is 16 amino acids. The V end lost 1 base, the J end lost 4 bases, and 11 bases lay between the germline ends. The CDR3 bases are TGCGCCAGCAGCCAAGCAGGGGTGAGGTATAATTCACCCCTCCACTTT. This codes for CASSQAGVRYNSPLHF.

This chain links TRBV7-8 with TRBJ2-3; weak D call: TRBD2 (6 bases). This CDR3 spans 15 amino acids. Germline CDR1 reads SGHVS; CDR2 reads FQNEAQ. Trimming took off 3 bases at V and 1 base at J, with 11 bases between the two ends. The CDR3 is CASSFLGGGTDTQYF. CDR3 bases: TGTGCCAGCAGCTTCTTGGGGGGTGGCACAGATACGCAGTATTTT.

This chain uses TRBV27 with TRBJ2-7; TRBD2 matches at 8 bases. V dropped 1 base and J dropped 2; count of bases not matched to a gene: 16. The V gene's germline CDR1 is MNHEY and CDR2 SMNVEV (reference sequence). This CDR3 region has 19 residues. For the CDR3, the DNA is TGTGCCAGCAGTTTATGGGGACCGGGGGAGGCGGGGGGCACCTACGAGCAGTACTTC. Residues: CASSLWGPGEAGGTYEQYF.

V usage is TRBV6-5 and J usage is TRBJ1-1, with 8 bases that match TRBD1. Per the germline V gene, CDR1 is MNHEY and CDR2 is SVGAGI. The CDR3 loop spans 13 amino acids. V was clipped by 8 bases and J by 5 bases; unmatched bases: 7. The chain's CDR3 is CASHRQGRTEAFF. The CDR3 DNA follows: TGTGCCAGCCACAGACAGGGGCGGACTGAAGCTTTCTTT.

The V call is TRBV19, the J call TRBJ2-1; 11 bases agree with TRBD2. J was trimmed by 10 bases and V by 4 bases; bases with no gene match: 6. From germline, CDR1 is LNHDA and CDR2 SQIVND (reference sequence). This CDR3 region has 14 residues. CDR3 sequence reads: CASSTLAGDREQFF. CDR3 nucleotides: TGTGCCAGTAGTACACTAGCGGGGGACCGGGAGCAGTTCTTC.

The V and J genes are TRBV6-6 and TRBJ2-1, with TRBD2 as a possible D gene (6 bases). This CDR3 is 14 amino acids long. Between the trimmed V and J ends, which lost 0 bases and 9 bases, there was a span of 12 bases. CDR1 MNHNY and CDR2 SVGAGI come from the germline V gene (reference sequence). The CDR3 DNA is TGTGCCAGCAGTTACTCCCTAGCCGGGGGTGAGCAGTTCTTC. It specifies CASSYSLAGGEQFF.

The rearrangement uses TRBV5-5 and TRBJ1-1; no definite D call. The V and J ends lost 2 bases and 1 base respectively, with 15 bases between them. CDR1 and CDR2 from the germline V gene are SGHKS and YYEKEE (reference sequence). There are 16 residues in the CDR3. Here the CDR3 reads CASSFGAGYTNTEAFF. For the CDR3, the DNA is TGTGCCAGCAGCTTTGGAGCGGGGTATACGAACACTGAAGCTTTCTTT.

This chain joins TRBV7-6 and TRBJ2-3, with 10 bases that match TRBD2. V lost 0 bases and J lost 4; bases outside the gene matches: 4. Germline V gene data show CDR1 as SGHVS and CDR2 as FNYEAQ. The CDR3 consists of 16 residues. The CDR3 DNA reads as TGTGCCAGCAGCTTAGCAGCGGGGGGGCGCTCAGATACGCAGTATTTT. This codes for CASSLAAGGRSDTQYF. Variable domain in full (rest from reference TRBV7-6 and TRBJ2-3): GAGVSQSPRYKVTKRGQDVALRCDPISGHVSLYWYRQALGQGPEFLTYFNYEAQQDKSGLPNDRFSAERPEGSISTLTIQRTEQRDSAMYRCASSLAAGGRSDTQYFGPGTRLTVL.

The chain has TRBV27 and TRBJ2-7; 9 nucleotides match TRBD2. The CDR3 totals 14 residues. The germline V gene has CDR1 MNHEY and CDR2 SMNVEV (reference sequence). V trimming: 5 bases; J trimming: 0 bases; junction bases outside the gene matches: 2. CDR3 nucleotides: TGTGCCAGCAGTCGTAGCGGGAGCTCCTACGAGCAGTACTTC. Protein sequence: CASSRSGSSYEQYF.